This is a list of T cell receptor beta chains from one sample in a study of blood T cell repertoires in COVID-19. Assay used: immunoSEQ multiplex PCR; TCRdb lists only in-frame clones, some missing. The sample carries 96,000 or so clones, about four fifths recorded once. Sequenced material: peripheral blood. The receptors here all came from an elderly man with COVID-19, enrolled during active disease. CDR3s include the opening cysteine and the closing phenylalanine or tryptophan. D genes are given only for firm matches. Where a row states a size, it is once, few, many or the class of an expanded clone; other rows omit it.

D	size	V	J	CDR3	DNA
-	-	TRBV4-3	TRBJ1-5	CASSQASNQPQHF	TGCGCCAGCAGCCAAGCCTCCAATCAGCCCCAGCATTTT
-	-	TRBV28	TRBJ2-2	CASRSGNRGYPGELFF	TGTGCCAGCAGGTCCGGCAACCGGGGATATCCCGGGGAGCTGTTTTTT
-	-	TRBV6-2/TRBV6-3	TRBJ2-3	CASSYHTTDSLGTDTQYF	TGTGCCAGCAGTTACCATACCACGGACAGTTTAGGCACAGATACGCAGTATTTT
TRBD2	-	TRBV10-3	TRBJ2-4	CAISERAGRENIQYF	TGTGCCATCTCGGAACGGGCAGGGAGGGAAAACATTCAGTACTTC
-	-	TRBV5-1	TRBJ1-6	CASSFSVYNSPLHF	TGCGCCAGCAGCTTTTCAGTGTATAATTCACCCCTCCACTTT
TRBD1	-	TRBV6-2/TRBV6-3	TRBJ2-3	CASSRTGGIGDTQYF	TGTGCCAGCAGTCGGACAGGGGGCATCGGAGATACGCAGTATTTT
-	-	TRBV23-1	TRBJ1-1	CASSQPTGNTEAFF	TGCGCCAGCAGTCAACCTACAGGGAACACTGAAGCTTTCTTT
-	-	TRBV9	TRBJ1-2	CASSVDQGRDYGYTF	TGTGCCAGCAGCGTAGACCAGGGGAGGGACTATGGCTACACCTTC
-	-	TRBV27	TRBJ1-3	CASSPGGGTYSGNTIYF	TGTGCCAGCAGTCCCGGGGGGGGGACCTACTCTGGAAACACCATATATTTT
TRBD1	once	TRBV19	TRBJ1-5	CASSPRDRGNQPQHF	TGTGCCAGTAGTCCACGGGACAGGGGAAATCAGCCCCAGCATTTT
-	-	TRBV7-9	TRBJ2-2	CASTPQGYTGELFF	TGTGCCAGCACCCCACAGGGATACACCGGGGAGCTGTTTTTT
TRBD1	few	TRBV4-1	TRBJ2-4	CASSQEGQGAKNIQYF	TGCGCCAGCAGCCAAGAGGGACAGGGGGCTAAAAACATTCAGTACTTC
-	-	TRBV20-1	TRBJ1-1	CSGTRTLETFF	TGCAGTGGCACGAGGACTTTAGAGACTTTCTTT
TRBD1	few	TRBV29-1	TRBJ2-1	CSVEGGQAEQFF	TGCAGCGTTGAAGGTGGACAGGCCGAGCAGTTCTTC
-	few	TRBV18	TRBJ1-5	CASSPTENQPQHF	TGTGCCAGCTCCCCTACAGAGAATCAGCCCCAGCATTTT
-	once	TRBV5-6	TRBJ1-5	CASSFSQAFNQPQHF	TGTGCCAGCAGCTTTTCACAGGCATTCAATCAGCCCCAGCATTTT
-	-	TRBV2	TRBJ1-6	CASSAWGRTLHF	TGTGCCAGCAGTGCCTGGGGGCGCACCCTCCACTTT
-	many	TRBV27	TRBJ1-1	CASSLSSDTEAFF	TGTGCCAGCAGCCTTAGCTCCGACACTGAAGCTTTCTTT
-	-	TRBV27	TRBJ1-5	CASSPRIKTESNQPQHF	TGTGCCAGCAGTCCACGAATCAAGACAGAGAGCAATCAGCCCCAGCATTTT
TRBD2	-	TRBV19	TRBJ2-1	CASSAFHGGSDNEQFF	TGTGCCAGTAGCGCCTTCCACGGGGGGTCCGATAATGAGCAGTTCTTC
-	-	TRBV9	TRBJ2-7	CASSTHTGFDEQYF	TGTGCCAGCAGCACGCACACAGGGTTTGACGAGCAGTACTTC
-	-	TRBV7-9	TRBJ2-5	CASSPGRVETQYF	TGTGCCAGCAGCCCCGGTCGGGTGGAGACCCAGTACTTC
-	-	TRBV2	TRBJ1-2	CASRRGAAYGYTF	TGTGCCAGCCGAAGGGGTGCGGCCTATGGCTACACCTTC
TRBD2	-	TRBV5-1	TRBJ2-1	CASSSGTSGRGEQFF	TGCGCCAGCAGCTCCGGGACTAGCGGGAGAGGTGAGCAGTTCTTC
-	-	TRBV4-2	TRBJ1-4	CASSQAGGRREKLFF	TGTGCCAGCAGCCAAGCGGGGGGGCGGAGGGAAAAACTGTTTTTT
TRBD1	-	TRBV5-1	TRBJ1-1	CASSNGQGAFNENTEAFF	TGCGCCAGCAGCAATGGACAGGGAGCTTTTAATGAGAACACTGAAGCTTTCTTT
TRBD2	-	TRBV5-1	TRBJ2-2	CASSLEAGASGELFF	TGCGCCAGCAGCTTGGAAGCGGGAGCTTCCGGGGAGCTGTTTTTT
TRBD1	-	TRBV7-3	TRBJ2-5	CASSSASGTGVETQYF	TGTGCCAGCAGCTCTGCCTCCGGGACAGGGGTGGAGACCCAGTACTTC
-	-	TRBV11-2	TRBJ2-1	CASSALAQGGNNEQFF	TGTGCCAGCAGCGCTCTTGCCCAGGGGGGAAACAATGAGCAGTTCTTC
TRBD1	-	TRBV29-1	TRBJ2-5	CSVDKGTGGRETQYF	TGCAGCGTTGATAAGGGGACAGGGGGCAGGGAGACCCAGTACTTC
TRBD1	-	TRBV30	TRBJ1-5	CAWREQGSNQPQHF	TGTGCCTGGAGGGAACAGGGGAGCAATCAGCCCCAGCATTTT
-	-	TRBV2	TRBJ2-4	CASPGRILAKNIQYF	TGTGCCAGCCCCGGTAGAATCCTAGCCAAAAACATTCAGTACTTC
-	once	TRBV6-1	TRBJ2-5	CASSEGGAQYF	TGTGCCAGCAGTGAAGGAGGTGCCCAGTACTTC
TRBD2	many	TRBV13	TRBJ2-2	CASTGGGTLQRKTGELFF	TGTGCCAGCACCGGGGGGGGTACACTCCAACGGAAGACCGGGGAGCTGTTTTTT
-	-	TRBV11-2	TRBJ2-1	CASSLLASVGNEQFF	TGTGCCAGCAGCTTATTGGCTAGCGTAGGGAATGAGCAGTTCTTC
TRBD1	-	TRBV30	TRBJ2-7	CAWSVGQGAAYEQYF	TGTGCCTGGAGTGTCGGACAGGGGGCTGCCTACGAGCAGTACTTC
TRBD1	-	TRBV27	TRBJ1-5	CASSLSTGGDQPQHF	TGTGCCAGCAGTTTATCGACAGGGGGGGATCAGCCCCAGCATTTT
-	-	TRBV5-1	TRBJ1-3	CASKRDTGGNTIYF	TGCGCCAGCAAGCGGGACACGGGCGGAAACACCATATATTTT
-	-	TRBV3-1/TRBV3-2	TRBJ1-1	CASSQVIGAETEAFF	TGTGCCAGCAGCCAAGTCATTGGGGCAGAGACTGAAGCTTTCTTT
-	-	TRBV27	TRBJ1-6	CASSSDVRTRSPLHF	TGTGCCAGCAGTTCCGACGTCCGGACTCGTTCACCCCTCCACTTT
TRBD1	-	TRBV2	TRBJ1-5	CASRGTGNQPQHF	TGTGCCAGCAGAGGGACAGGGAATCAGCCCCAGCATTTT
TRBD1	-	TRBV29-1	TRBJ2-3	CSVFLDRGLVDTQYF	TGCAGCGTTTTTTTGGACAGGGGTTTGGTAGATACGCAGTATTTT
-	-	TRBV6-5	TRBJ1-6	CASSYSASVPNSPLHF	TGTGCCAGCAGTTACTCCGCGTCGGTACCTAATTCACCCCTCCACTTT
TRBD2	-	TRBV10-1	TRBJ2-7	CASSESGTTYEQYF	TGCGCCAGCAGTGAAAGCGGGACGACCTACGAGCAGTACTTC